This T cell receptor (beta chain) was captured by sequencing in a study of shared clonotypes between healthy human individuals (TCRdb year 2020). Background for the entire study: The cohort included three men and a couple of women between 18 and 49 years of age. For each donor, CD4 naive and CD4 memory were each run on three plates, CD8 naive on two plates, and CD8 memory on one plate. Blood TCR repertoires of a handful of healthy adults were deeply sequenced to estimate repertoire size and the extent of clonotype sharing between individuals. To increase sequencing depth and limit assay-specific biases, TCR repertoire library preparation and sequencing were carried out by different laboratories using diverse techniques. Between about 0.9 and 9 billion PBMCs per donor were obtained by leukapheresis. The paper as a whole reports these results and caveats: Pairwise subsampling indicated that sequencing depth was expected to affect the degree of clonotype sharing among donors. Sharing across several donors was observed for approximately 5% of naive CD4, less than 4% of naive CD8, 2% to 2.5% of memory CD4, and about 0.39% of memory CD8 clonotypes. The small number of donors limited the genetic and exposure-history diversity represented. Estimated clonotype richness was generally larger for naive than for memory subsets. Only blood was sampled, and tissue TCR repertoires likely differ from those in blood. Compared with non-shared clonotypes, the clonotypes found in all four sorted-subset donors had higher generation probabilities. Incomplete sequencing was indicated by rarefaction of sorted-subset datasets, despite the large sequencing depth.

Using the deep immunoSEQ assay, multiplex PCR amplified TCR CDR3 regions from genomic DNA. Extracted genomic DNA from each cell subset was distributed evenly across all wells of several immunoSEQ 96-well plates, and each plate was treated as a replicate. For sorted subsets, approximately 210 ng genomic DNA, equal to 25,000 to 35,000 T cell genomes, was loaded into each replicate PCR. The purified libraries were quantified using a Qubit 3.0 fluorometer, sized with a Bioanalyzer 2100, and then quantified again using the KAPA Library Quantification kit. Each immunoSEQ 96-well plate was sequenced on its own single-read 150-cycle Illumina NextSeq 550 flow cell. For the original study's pipeline: Because only junctional sequences without quality scores were contained in the immunoSEQ output, filtering matching that applied to full-length reads could not be performed. To assign V/J genes and CDR3, sequences were annotated using PyIR, a Python wrapper for IgBLAST v1.9, with IMGT germline references. Reads were removed for weak V/J assignments (E-value above 1e-6), missing CDR3, stop codons, out-of-frame junctions, or ambiguous translated residues. A V3J clonotype was defined by an identical inferred V gene, J gene, and CDR3 amino acid sequence. To compute the percentage overlap between repertoires, the number of shared unique clonotypes was divided by the size of the smaller repertoire. Repertoire richness was assessed with RTK rarefaction, the Chao1 estimator, and Recon v2.1 estimates of unobserved clonotypes. Generation probabilities were computed with OLGA for all TCRbeta clonotypes obtained by the gDNA method from a few donors. Entries here come from immuneACCESS through TCRdb and include only in-frame sequences with V and J called. Some clones fail to appear in such tables; in the studies checked, an unresolved V gene covers under half of the shortfall, and the cause of the remainder is unknown. The V and J calls and the clone size are those of that table, but D and trimming were determined from the DNA. This sample gives about 2.3 million clones in total; about 90% of them show up just once. Roughly 0.34% of the sample is in the top ten clones.

V and J are truncated by 5 bases and 8 bases respectively, leaving an intervening sequence of 15 bases. The cysteine opens and the phenylalanine closes a CDR3 of 13 amino acids. Only CDR3 DNA is held: 39 bases, read in frame from base 1. CDR1 MNHEY and CDR2 SMNVEV were looked up in the germline V gene (reference sequence). As concerns this clone: The antigen it recognizes is unknown. No base-level quality is on record; no much larger clone is a single base apart.

Donors were healthy HIV-negative adults with no recently reported acute infections or vaccinations. Only Caucasian adults living in Nashville, Tennessee, USA were represented among the donors. CD4+ T cells were enriched by magnetic negative selection; naive cells were then positively selected on CD45RA, and the negative fraction formed the memory subset. Blood was obtained by leukapheresis, after which PBMCs were separated by Ficoll-Histopaque density gradient centrifugation and cryopreserved in liquid nitrogen vapor phase. Purity and quantity of every magnetically sorted T cell population were checked by analytical flow cytometry. Genomic DNA was isolated from each sorted fraction and quantified by UV absorbance on a Nanodrop 2000c.

Source material: naive CD4+ T cells from PBMCs. The sample's cell subset or site label, in plain terms: CD45RA+ positively selected. The sequence was obtained from a man aged 18 to 29 in good health. Some clones in this sample may be carry-over from other donors' samples. The chain links TRBV27 with TRBJ1-2; a confident D gene designation cannot be given. The DNA sequence follows: TGTGCCAGCAGTCTTACACGGCTGGGGGGCTACACCTTC. It translates to CASSLTRLGGYTF.